This T cell receptor (beta chain) was identified during a study of T cells after yellow fever vaccination. TCRdb processed the 5' RACE reads anew with MiXCR; each CDR3 protein has one entry. The sample records 35,000 to 55,000 distinct CDR3 sequences, 6% to 7% being singletons. This clonotype has only a few counts. This CDR3 has 15 amino acids. V gave up 1 base and J gave up 7 bases; unmatched junction bases: 10. Germline CDR1 DFQATT, CDR2 SNEGSKA (reference sequence). The sequence came from a man younger than 40 who received the YFV17D yellow fever vaccine. The sequenced sample was PBMCs, either bulk or a sorted T-cell subset (CD4+, CD8+, memory, or dextramer-sorted; not recorded which), obtained 45 days after the yellow fever booster vaccination. The genes are TRBV20-1 and TRBJ1-2; 9 positions agree with TRBD1. CDR3 in DNA: TGCAGTGCTAGAGCCGGGACAGGGATCAGGTCTGGCTACACCTTC. Translated, it gives CSARAGTGIRSGYTF.